These T cell receptor beta chains were read from a single sample in a study of OX40 agonist ivuxolimab in advanced cancers. Assay used: immunoSEQ multiplex PCR; TCRdb lists only in-frame clones, some missing. This sample has 100,000 or so clones, with more than 75% found just once. Here the sequenced sample was CD4+ or CD8+ T cells sorted from blood, taken in a trial of the OX40 agonist ivuxolimab. These TCRs come from an adult with an advanced solid tumor such as melanoma, head and neck, liver or kidney cancer. Each CDR3 is given with its conserved first and last residue. D genes are given only for firm matches. Clone size appears in some rows only: once, few, many, or a class for an expanded clone.

>TRBV11-2|NA|NA|11|TRBJ2-2
CASRGTGELFF
TGTGCCAGCAGAGGCACCGGGGAGCTGTTTTTT
>TRBV7-9|NA|few|14|TRBJ1-5
CASSLGNSNQPQHF
TGTGCCAGCAGCTTAGGGAATAGCAATCAGCCCCAGCATTTT
>TRBV5-1|TRBD1|once|15|TRBJ2-4
CASSSEQGSKNIQYF
TGCGCCAGCAGCTCGGAACAGGGGTCCAAAAACATTCAGTACTTC
>TRBV13|TRBD1|NA|14|TRBJ2-7
CASSFGQGASEQYF
TGTGCCAGCAGCTTCGGGCAGGGGGCCTCCGAGCAGTACTTC
>TRBV7-3|NA|NA|14|TRBJ1-2
CASSPSDSNYGYTF
TGTGCCAGCAGCCCTTCGGACAGTAACTATGGCTACACCTTC
>TRBV19|TRBD2|NA|15|TRBJ2-7
CASSPRGGPIYEQYF
TGTGCCAGTAGTCCGCGCGGGGGACCCATCTACGAGCAGTACTTC
>TRBV7-2|TRBD1|NA|14|TRBJ1-2
CASPRDRGFYGYTF
TGTGCCAGTCCCCGGGACAGGGGATTTTATGGCTACACCTTC
>TRBV7-2|NA|NA|13|TRBJ1-5
CASSQGRDQPQHF
TGTGCCAGCAGCCAGGGTAGGGATCAGCCCCAGCATTTT
>TRBV19|NA|NA|15|TRBJ1-2
CASVIPGHTNYGYTF
TGTGCCAGTGTAATTCCGGGACACACTAACTATGGCTACACCTTC
>TRBV7-8|NA|once|16|TRBJ1-6
CASSLRRTTYNSPLHF
TGTGCCAGCAGCCTCAGAAGGACAACGTATAATTCACCCCTCCACTTT
>TRBV7-2|TRBD2|NA|16|TRBJ2-7
CASSLASSGGGYEQYF
TGTGCCAGCAGCTTAGCGTCCAGCGGGGGGGGCTACGAGCAGTACTTC
>TRBV7-2|NA|NA|11|TRBJ1-2
CASSSGQGYTF
TGTGCCAGCAGCTCAGGACAGGGCTACACCTTC
>TRBV19|TRBD1|few|16|TRBJ1-6
CASTDPGGAHNSPLHF
TGTGCCAGTACCGATCCAGGGGGCGCTCATAATTCACCCCTCCACTTT
>TRBV7-2|TRBD1|NA|16|TRBJ1-4
CASSLGPGGRYEKLFF
TGTGCCAGCAGTCTCGGACCAGGGGGCAGATATGAAAAACTGTTTTTT
>TRBV11-2|NA|NA|14|TRBJ1-1
CASSPWGGGTEAFF
TGTGCCAGCAGCCCCTGGGGAGGGGGCACTGAAGCTTTCTTT
>TRBV5-5|NA|NA|13|TRBJ2-7
CASSNYQGHEQYF
TGTGCCAGCAGCAACTACCAGGGCCACGAGCAGTACTTC
>TRBV11-2|NA|NA|15|TRBJ1-2
CASSSLWRGSDGYTF
TGTGCCAGCAGTTCACTCTGGCGGGGATCAGATGGCTACACCTTC
>TRBV4-2|TRBD1|once|16|TRBJ2-1
CASTSMGQGSYNEQFF
TGTGCCAGCACCTCCATGGGACAGGGTTCCTACAATGAGCAGTTCTTC
>TRBV7-2|TRBD1|NA|14|TRBJ1-2
CASSLPGQGRGYTF
TGTGCCAGCAGCTTACCAGGACAGGGAAGAGGCTACACCTTC
>TRBV30|NA|once|14|TRBJ1-6
CAWSVLPQNSPLHF
TGTGCCTGGAGTGTACTACCACAAAATTCACCCCTCCACTTT
>TRBV13|TRBD1|NA|17|TRBJ2-6
CASSFTTGGVGANVLTF
TGTGCCAGCAGCTTTACGACAGGGGGAGTGGGGGCCAACGTCCTGACTTTC
>TRBV9|NA|NA|13|TRBJ1-2
CASSVGGAHGYTF
TGTGCCAGCAGCGTAGGGGGGGCGCATGGCTACACCTTC
>TRBV7-9|NA|NA|16|TRBJ1-2
CASSSDHGGEGYGYTF
TGTGCCAGCAGCTCAGACCATGGGGGAGAGGGCTATGGCTACACCTTC
>TRBV6-5|NA|NA|14|TRBJ2-2
CASTTVSNTGELFF
TGTGCCAGCACGACTGTGTCGAACACCGGGGAGCTGTTTTTT
>TRBV2|NA|NA|15|TRBJ2-5
CASSELGRGQETQYF
TGTGCCAGCAGTGAACTGGGCAGGGGTCAAGAGACCCAGTACTTC
>TRBV7-2|TRBD2|NA|19|TRBJ2-7
CASSLGTLWTSGGADEQYF
TGTGCCAGCAGCTTAGGAACCCTTTGGACTAGCGGGGGGGCTGACGAGCAGTACTTC
>TRBV11-1|TRBD1|NA|15|TRBJ2-1
CASSSGDRAYNEQFF
TGTGCCAGCAGCTCCGGGGACAGGGCCTACAATGAGCAGTTCTTC
>TRBV9|NA|NA|15|TRBJ1-5
CASSVSGHSNQPQHF
TGTGCCAGCAGCGTAAGCGGACATAGCAATCAGCCCCAGCATTTT
>TRBV5-4|NA|few|12|TRBJ1-2
CASSKEAAGYTF
TGTGCCAGCAGCAAAGAAGCAGCGGGCTACACCTTC
>TRBV14|NA|NA|13|TRBJ1-1
CASRTTANTEAFF
TGTGCCAGCAGGACGACAGCCAACACTGAAGCTTTCTTT
>TRBV28|NA|NA|13|TRBJ1-2
CAGRDRSNYGYTF
TGTGCCGGGCGGGACCGTTCTAACTATGGCTACACCTTC
>TRBV7-8|TRBD1|NA|15|TRBJ2-7
CASSLADRVGDEQYF
TGTGCCAGCAGCTTAGCGGACAGGGTAGGCGACGAGCAGTACTTC
>TRBV4-3|TRBD1|NA|15|TRBJ2-3
CASSQEGTDSDTQYF
TGCGCCAGCAGCCAAGAGGGGACAGACTCAGATACGCAGTATTTT
>TRBV5-1|NA|NA|14|TRBJ1-1
CASSELQGNTEAFF
TGCGCCAGCAGCGAACTACAGGGAAACACTGAAGCTTTCTTT
>TRBV7-8|NA|NA|16|TRBJ1-1
CASSFTNTGLGTEAFF
TGTGCCAGCAGCTTCACCAATACAGGGCTTGGCACTGAAGCTTTCTTT